Following are 23 T cell receptor beta chains from one sample sequenced in a study of T cell repertoires in cytomegalovirus infection. TCRdb reanalysed the reads using MiXCR and keeps one entry per CDR3 protein. The table has about 310,000 distinct CDR3 sequences, 9.6% seen once. Specimen: PBMCs. The receptors come from a human donor in good health (CMV status not recorded). Some clones in this sample may be carry-over from other donors' samples.

This clonotype occurred many times. The V and J genes are TRBV7-2 and TRBJ2-4, with 9 bases aligning to TRBD1. The CDR3 spans 16 residues. Germline assignment: CDR1 SGHTA and CDR2 FQGNSA. V lost 3 bases to trimming and J lost 0 bases; unmatched junction nucleotides: 3. In DNA form, the CDR3 reads TGTGCCAGCAGCTTTACAGGGGGCCTAGCCAAAAACATTCAGTACTTC. Translated, it gives CASSFTGGLAKNIQYF.

The chain joins TRBV11-3 to TRBJ2-2; 7 bases align to TRBD1. V trimming: 5 bases; J trimming: 0 bases; junction bases outside the gene matches: 6. Germline V gene sequence: CDR1 SGHNT, CDR2 YENEEA. The CDR3 length is 16 residues. This CDR3 is CASSHGTAANTGELFF. The CDR3 DNA is TGTGCCAGCAGCCACGGGACAGCAGCGAACACCGGGGAGCTGTTTTTT.

This clonotype was seen at least ten times. The J gene is TRBJ2-3, the V gene TRBV7-2; 9 nucleotides align to TRBD2. CDR1 is SGHTA and CDR2 is FQGNSA in the germline V gene. The CDR3 loop spans 16 amino acids. Unmatched junction bases numbered 13, after V lost 7 bases and J lost 5 bases. The CDR3 DNA sequence: TGTGCCAGCAACCGGGGGTCGCTAGCGGGGAGAGATACGCAGTATTTT. This translates into CASNRGSLAGRDTQYF.

This clonotype was found many times. V gene TRBV7-2 combines with J gene TRBJ2-7; no clear D gene. The CDR3 is 17 residues long. In germline, CDR1 is SGHTA, CDR2 FQGNSA. V was shortened by 1 base and J by 2 bases, with 18 bases between the two germline ends. The CDR3, as DNA: TGTGCCAGCAGCTTAGTCGGTGGTAGGACCTTGGCCTACGAGCAGTACTTC. As protein: CASSLVGGRTLAYEQYF.

This clonotype has ten or more counts. This rearrangement joins TRBV28 to TRBJ1-2; 10 bases match TRBD1. V gave up 7 bases and J gave up 4 bases; unmatched junction bases: 15. Germline loops: CDR1 MDHEN, CDR2 SYDVKM. The CDR3 consists of 17 residues. The DNA for the CDR3 is TGTGCCAGCACCGACCTCCCGGCGACAGGGGGCGGCTATGGCTACACCTTC. The encoded protein is CASTDLPATGGGYGYTF.

This clonotype was observed a few times. The rearrangement joins TRBV5-1 to TRBJ1-2; perhaps TRBD1 as D (5 bases). The germline V gene has CDR1 SGHRS and CDR2 YFSETQ. CDR3 length: 14 amino acids. The V end lost 0 bases, the J end lost 4 bases, and 10 bases lay between the germline ends. Written as DNA, the CDR3 is TGCGCCAGCAGCTTGGCCAGGGAATTCTATGGCTACACCTTC. It translates to CASSLAREFYGYTF.

This clonotype turned up a few times. The V call is TRBV5-1, the J call TRBJ2-1, with 8 bases matching TRBD2. The V segment lost 7 bases and the J segment 6 bases; nucleotides outside the gene matches: 9. The germline V gene encodes CDR1 SGHRS and CDR2 YFSETQ. The CDR3 extends over 14 amino acids. Here the CDR3 reads CASFLAGGRNEQFF. The CDR3, as DNA: TGCGCCAGCTTCCTCGCGGGGGGCCGCAATGAGCAGTTCTTC. Filled out from reference TRBV5-1 and TRBJ2-1, the complete variable domain reads KAGVTQTPRYLIKTRGQQVTLSCSPISGHRSVSWYQQTPGQGLQFLFEYFSETQRNKGNFPGRFSGRQFSNSRSEMNVSTLELGDSALYLCASFLAGGRNEQFFGPGTRLTVL.

This clonotype was seen ten or more times. The CDR3: CASSQAGTSGDYEETQYF. The CDR3 DNA is TGTGCCAGCAGCCAAGCCGGGACTAGCGGGGACTACGAAGAGACCCAGTACTTC. The rearrangement links TRBV3-1 to TRBJ2-5, with TRBD2 matching over 13 bases. Germline CDR1 reads LGHDT; CDR2 reads YNNKEL (reference sequence). The V segment lost 1 base and the J segment 3 bases; nucleotides outside the gene matches: 8. The CDR3 spans 18 residues.

This clonotype was counted at least ten times. J is TRBJ2-3 and V is TRBV10-3, with D possibly being TRBD2 (7 bases). The CDR3 sequence is 15 residues long. Germline CDR1 and CDR2: ENHRY and SYGVKD. Trimming took off 0 bases at V and 4 bases at J, with 11 bases between the two ends. The CDR3 sequence: CAISESWGGADTQYF. Written as DNA, the CDR3 is TGTGCCATCAGTGAGTCCTGGGGGGGCGCAGATACGCAGTATTTT.

Of note for this clonotype: A much larger clone lies one base from this, so it may be a read error. This chain joins TRBV29-1 and TRBJ2-2, with a tentative D call TRBD2 (5 bases). Germline V gene sequence: CDR1 SQVTM, CDR2 ANQGSEA. This CDR3 comprises 14 residues. CDR3 nucleotide sequence: TGCAGCGTTGTTGGAAGGACGAACACCGGGGAGCTGTTGTTT. This gives the protein CSVVGRTNTGELLF.

Many counts were recorded for this clonotype. The rearrangement uses TRBV7-2 and TRBJ1-1; 7 bases match TRBD1. Looked up from germline, CDR1 is SGHTA and CDR2 is FQGNSA. CDR3 length: 14 residues. Trimming at V came to 2 bases and at J to 4 bases, leaving 4 bases not matched to a gene. CDR3 amino acids: CASSLTGDVTEAFF. The CDR3 bases are TGTGCCAGCAGCTTAACAGGGGACGTCACTGAAGCTTTCTTT.

This clonotype has at least ten counts. The chain is built from TRBV4-2 and TRBJ1-5; D is perhaps TRBD1 (6 bases). Per the germline V gene, CDR1 is LGHNA and CDR2 is YNFKEQ. The V end lost 0 bases, the J end lost 6 bases, and 9 bases lay between the germline ends. This CDR3 is 14 amino acids long. Written as DNA, the CDR3 is TGTGCCAGCAGCCAAGATGCAGGGGTTCAGCCCCAGCATTTT. Amino acids: CASSQDAGVQPQHF.

This clonotype was counted many times. The chain recombines TRBV7-9 with TRBJ1-2; D may be TRBD1 (6 bases). Per the germline V gene, CDR1 is SEHNR and CDR2 is FQNEAQ (reference sequence). The CDR3 runs to 16 residues. V was shortened by 4 bases and J by 3 bases, with 18 bases between the two germline ends. The CDR3 region is CASSSLQGSYDYGYTF. CDR3 in DNA: TGTGCCAGCAGCTCCTTACAGGGATCTTATGACTATGGCTACACCTTC.

This clonotype has more than one count but fewer than ten. J is TRBJ1-1 and V is TRBV2; no definite D call. CDR1 is SNHLY, CDR2 FYNNEI, per germline. There are 15 residues in the CDR3. V lost 2 bases and J 2 bases, leaving 12 bases between the germline ends. CDR3 nucleotide sequence: TGTGCCAGCAGTGAAAGACGCGGGCGAAACACTGAAGCTTTCTTT. Its translation: CASSERRGRNTEAFF.

Ten or more counts support this clonotype. This chain joins TRBV20-1 and TRBJ2-1; 8 bases match TRBD2. The junction had 8 bases not matched to a gene; V was cut back by 5 bases and J by 2 bases. Per the germline V gene, CDR1 is DFQATT and CDR2 is SNEGSKA (reference sequence). The CDR3 loop spans 15 amino acids. CDR3 region: CSAPGGGGTYNEQFF. The DNA for the CDR3 is TGCAGTGCTCCGGGAGGGGGAGGAACCTACAATGAGCAGTTCTTC.

This clonotype was observed many times. The chain combines TRBV28 with TRBJ2-5; tentatively, D is TRBD2 (7 bases). Between the trimmed V and J ends, which lost 5 bases and 6 bases, there was a span of 19 bases. The germline gives CDR1 MDHEN, CDR2 SYDVKM. The CDR3 runs 15 residues. CDR3 coding DNA: TGTGCCAGCAGTCCTCCGGGCGGGGGCGGGAAGACCCAGTACTTC. It codes for CASSPPGGGGKTQYF. Supplemented by reference TRBV28 and TRBJ2-5, the full variable domain reads DVKVTQSSRYLVKRTGEKVFLECVQDMDHENMFWYRQDPGLGLRLIYFSYDVKMKEKGDIPEGYSVSREKKERFSLILESASTNQTSMYLCASSPPGGGGKTQYFGPGTRLLVL.

The chain links TRBV9 to TRBJ1-2; 11 bases align to TRBD1. From germline, CDR1 is SGDLS and CDR2 YYNGEE. After removal of 1 base from V and 8 bases from J, the junction contained 4 bases not matched to a gene. The CDR3 sequence is 14 residues long. The CDR3 DNA follows: TGTGCCAGCAGCGTAATGGACAGGGGGCAAGGCTACACCTTC. Encoded protein: CASSVMDRGQGYTF.

This clonotype was recorded at least ten times. This chain links TRBV12-3 or TRBV12-4 with TRBJ1-4; 8 positions match TRBD1. V trimming: 4 bases; J trimming: 7 bases; junction bases outside the gene matches: 5. CDR3 length: 14 amino acids. CDR3 DNA sequence: TGTGCCAGCAGTTCAGGGGGCAGGCCTGAAAAACTGTTTTTT. It yields the protein CASSSGGRPEKLFF.

This clonotype came up many times. The V gene is TRBV28, the J gene TRBJ1-5; TRBD1 matches at 9 bases. CDR1 and CDR2 (germline): MDHEN, SYDVKM. V trimming: 5 bases; J trimming: 5 bases; junction bases outside the gene matches: 10. This CDR3 region has 16 residues. The CDR3 sequence is CASSDPGTGPYQPQHF. Written as DNA, the CDR3 is TGTGCCAGCAGTGACCCCGGGACAGGGCCATATCAGCCCCAGCATTTT.

There are many counts of this clonotype. This chain links TRBV12-3 or TRBV12-4 with TRBJ2-7; TRBD1 aligns across 8 bases. CDR3 length: 14 amino acids. With V trimmed by 4 bases and J by 5 bases, 7 bases remained unmatched. CDR3: CASSSHDRGNEQYV. Written as DNA, the CDR3 is TGTGCCAGCAGTTCACATGACAGGGGCAACGAGCAGTACGTC.

This clonotype was found many times. The V and J genes are TRBV2 and TRBJ1-2; D is uncertain. Trimming stripped 6 bases from V and 3 bases from J, with 11 bases between. The germline V gene encodes CDR1 SNHLY and CDR2 FYNNEI. The CDR3 is 13 amino acids. The CDR3 DNA reads TGTGCCAGCAGCGTAGACATCGACTATGGCTACACCTTC. Translating it yields CASSVDIDYGYTF.

This clonotype was counted many times. V gene TRBV7-9 combines with J gene TRBJ2-3; 10 positions match TRBD1. Trimming cost V 3 bases and J 0 bases; bases outside gene matches: 9. Germline loops: CDR1 SEHNR, CDR2 FQNEAQ (reference sequence). The CDR3 runs to 18 residues. The CDR3 protein is CASSFRRQGALSTDTQYF. CDR3 DNA: TGTGCCAGCAGCTTCAGGAGACAGGGGGCCCTTAGCACAGATACGCAGTATTTT.

About this clonotype itself: A much bigger clone sits one base away, suggesting this may be a read error. V and J are TRBV20-1 and TRBJ2-2; D is tentatively TRBD1 or TRBD2 (5 bases each). The CDR3 covers 17 residues. Per germline, CDR1 DFQATT and CDR2 SNEGSKA (reference sequence). Between the trimmed V and J ends, which lost 5 bases and 1 base, there was a span of 20 bases. CDR3 nucleotide sequence: TGCAGTGCTGGAGTTCTGGTCGGGACGGGGAACACCGGGGAGCTGTTTTTT. This translates into CSAGVLVGTGNTGELFF.